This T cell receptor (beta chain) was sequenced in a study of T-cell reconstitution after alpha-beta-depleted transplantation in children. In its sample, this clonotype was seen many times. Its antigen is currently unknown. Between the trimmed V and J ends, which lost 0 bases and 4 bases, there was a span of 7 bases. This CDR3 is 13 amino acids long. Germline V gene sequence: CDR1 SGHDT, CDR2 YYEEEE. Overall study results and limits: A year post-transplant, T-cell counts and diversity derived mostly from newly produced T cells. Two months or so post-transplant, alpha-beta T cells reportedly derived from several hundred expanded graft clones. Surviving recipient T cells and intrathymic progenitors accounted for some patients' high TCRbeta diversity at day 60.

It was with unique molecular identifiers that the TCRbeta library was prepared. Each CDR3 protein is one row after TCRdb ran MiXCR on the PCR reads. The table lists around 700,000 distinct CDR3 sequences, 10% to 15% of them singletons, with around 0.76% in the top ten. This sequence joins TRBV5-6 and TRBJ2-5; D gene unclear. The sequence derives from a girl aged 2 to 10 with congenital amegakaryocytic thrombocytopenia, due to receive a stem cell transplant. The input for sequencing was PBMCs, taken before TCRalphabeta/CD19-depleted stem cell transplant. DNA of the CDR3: TGTGCCAGCAGCTTGGCCCAGTTAGAGACCCAGTACTTC. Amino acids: CASSLAQLETQYF.